This T cell receptor beta chain emerged from a study of blood T cell repertoires in COVID-19. J was trimmed by 5 bases and V by 5 bases; bases with no gene match: 13. This CDR3 comprises 16 residues. Germline V gene lookup returns CDR1 MNHEY and CDR2 SMNVEV (reference sequence). This table comes from immunoSEQ multiplex PCR, and its TCRdb copy is limited to in-frame clones, with some not included. The sample shows 490,000 or so clones, 75% to 90% of them seen only once. J is TRBJ2-7 and V is TRBV27, with TRBD1 identical over 9 bases. This receptor was identified in a woman aged 55-75 years who had recovered from COVID-19. The sample was PBMCs or T cells enriched from blood (not recorded which). CDR3 sequence reads: CASSRNTGTGSNEQYF. The CDR3, as DNA: TGTGCCAGCAGTCGAAATACCGGGACAGGGTCGAACGAGCAGTACTTC.